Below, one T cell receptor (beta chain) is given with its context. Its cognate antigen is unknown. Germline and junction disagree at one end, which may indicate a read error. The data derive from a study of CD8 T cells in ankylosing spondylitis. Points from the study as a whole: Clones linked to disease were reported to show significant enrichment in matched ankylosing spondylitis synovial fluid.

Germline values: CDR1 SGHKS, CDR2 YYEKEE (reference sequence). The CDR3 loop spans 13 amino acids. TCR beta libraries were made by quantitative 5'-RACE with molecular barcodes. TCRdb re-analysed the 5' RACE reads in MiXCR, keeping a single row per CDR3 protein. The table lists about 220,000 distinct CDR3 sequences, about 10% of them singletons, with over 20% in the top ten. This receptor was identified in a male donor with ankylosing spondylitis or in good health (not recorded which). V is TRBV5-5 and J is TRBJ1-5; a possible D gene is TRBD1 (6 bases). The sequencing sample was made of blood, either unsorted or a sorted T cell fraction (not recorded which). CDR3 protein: CAISLGQHQPQHF. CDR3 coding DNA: TGTGCCATCAGCCTTGGACAGCATCAGCCCCAGCATTTT.